This section outlines one TCR beta chain sequence together with its context. This clone was seen a few times. Which antigen it targets is not known. Per-nucleotide qualities are absent, and no much larger clonotype sits a single base away. These data are taken from a study of T cell responses to AZD1222 COVID-19 vaccine (dated by TCRdb to the early 2020s). Some background on the complete study: A total of approximately 230 trial participants underwent TCR sequencing, of whom some 210 received two doses of AZD1222 and around 25 received two doses of the MenACWY control vaccine. Trial participants were enrolled by age into 18-55, 56-69 and 70-plus year subgroups, with around 150, 28 and 57 TCR-sequenced participants respectively. The full study reports these points: Participants were mostly white British, with more females than males. The authors suggested clonal diversity may have been underestimated. Conclusions about previously exposed vaccinees were limited because only a handful of AZD1222 recipients were SARS-CoV-2 seropositive at baseline. In the small 56-69-year group, the increase in depth fell short of significance, most likely because of low power. After two AZD1222 doses, spike-specific TCR breadth and depth were significantly higher than at day 0 and than in MenACWY recipients. Epitopes outside the regions mutated in the B.1.351 and B.1.1.7 variants were reportedly recognized by nearly half of the unique spike-specific TCRs. The vaccine-associated CD4 TCRs covered the entire spike protein, and the dominant responses fell in regions 160-218 and 743-854. Because no day 14 peak-response samples were available, the repertoires could be characterized only after the peak T cell response.

From the germline V gene (reference sequence), CDR1 is LNHDA and CDR2 is SQIVND. V is shortened by 6 bases, J by 2 bases, and the region joining them spans 10 bases. Measured from the cysteine to the phenylalanine, the CDR3 is 14 residues long. Here the CDR3 DNA is all that survives: 42 bases in frame from base 1. Per the publication, the time point label means: about 28 days (+/-7) after the second vaccine dose. Because spike-specific TCR depth and breadth did not differ between the two schedules, AZD1222 recipients who got a second dose at roughly 4 weeks were pooled with those who got a second dose at roughly 12 weeks. The vaccinee samples were drawn from two UK trials, COV001 and COV002, one of which was a single-blind randomized controlled phase 2/3 trial testing AZD1222 (ChAdOx1 nCoV-19) in healthy adults. For TCRbeta chain sequencing, PBMC samples from trial participants were taken at day 0 and at day 28 after the second dose.

The CDR3 regions of human TCRbeta chains were analyzed by immunosequencing. The study's processing was this. TCRs in the repertoires were matched against a reference library of SARS-CoV-2-specific TCRs that had been generated with the MIRA antigen-specificity platform. Breadth was defined as the fraction of unique TCRs that were SARS-CoV-2-associated, and depth was defined as the fraction of total T cells that were SARS-CoV-2-associated. Using the MIRA data, each spike-specific TCR was mapped to the spike region that the TCR reacts to and placed in a CD4 or CD8 class. Log10-transformed breadth and depth values were compared by one-way ANOVA with Sidak's multiple comparisons tests. TCRdb carries this immuneACCESS record with in-frame sequences only. Its versions omit some clonotypes, under half of them owing to an unresolved V gene in the studies checked, with the rest unexplained. That table furnishes V, J and clone size, whereas the DNA furnished D and trimming. Present in this sample are under 150,000 clones, approximately 90% of which were seen just once. The top ten clones comprise around 1.8% of the sample.

Recombination connected TRBV19 to TRBJ2-2; a tentative D call is TRBD1 (6 bases match). The receptor's source is an adult who received the AZD1222 COVID-19 vaccine. Sequences were derived from peripheral blood, sampled 28 days after the second AZD1222 dose. The DNA sequence is given as TGTGCCAGTAGGGTACAGGGAAACACCGGGGAGCTGTTTTTT. It translates to CASRVQGNTGELFF.